This TCR beta chain is drawn from a study of early T cells in non-severe SARS-CoV-2 infection. At the level of the study: Sequenced material consisted of bulk RNA (from unsorted whole blood), and chains were unpaired.

This clonotype was counted between two and nine times. No antigen is known for it. Germline CDR1 is DFQATT and CDR2 is SNEGSKA (reference sequence). This CDR3 spans 15 amino acids. The V gene end was trimmed by 5 bases and the J gene end by 4 bases; junction bases not matched to a gene: 6. General study points: A preference for anti-spike CD8 responses marked VDJdb matching, which missed private and CD4 specificities.

Unique molecular identifiers tagged individual cDNA molecules. Each CDR3 protein is one row after TCRdb ran MiXCR on the 5' RACE reads. The top ten clones hold roughly 9% of a sample with some 64,000 distinct CDR3 sequences, roughly 18% of them seen once. The sample was whole blood, taken at baseline. The V gene is TRBV20-1, the J gene TRBJ2-3; 13 bases are shared with TRBD2. This TCR came from an adult who was a healthcare worker with PCR-confirmed SARS-CoV-2 infection or an uninfected control (not recorded which). The CDR3 bases are TGCAGTGCTGGCCGGACTAGCGGGAGTTCAGATACGCAGTATTTT. Translation: CSAGRTSGSSDTQYF.